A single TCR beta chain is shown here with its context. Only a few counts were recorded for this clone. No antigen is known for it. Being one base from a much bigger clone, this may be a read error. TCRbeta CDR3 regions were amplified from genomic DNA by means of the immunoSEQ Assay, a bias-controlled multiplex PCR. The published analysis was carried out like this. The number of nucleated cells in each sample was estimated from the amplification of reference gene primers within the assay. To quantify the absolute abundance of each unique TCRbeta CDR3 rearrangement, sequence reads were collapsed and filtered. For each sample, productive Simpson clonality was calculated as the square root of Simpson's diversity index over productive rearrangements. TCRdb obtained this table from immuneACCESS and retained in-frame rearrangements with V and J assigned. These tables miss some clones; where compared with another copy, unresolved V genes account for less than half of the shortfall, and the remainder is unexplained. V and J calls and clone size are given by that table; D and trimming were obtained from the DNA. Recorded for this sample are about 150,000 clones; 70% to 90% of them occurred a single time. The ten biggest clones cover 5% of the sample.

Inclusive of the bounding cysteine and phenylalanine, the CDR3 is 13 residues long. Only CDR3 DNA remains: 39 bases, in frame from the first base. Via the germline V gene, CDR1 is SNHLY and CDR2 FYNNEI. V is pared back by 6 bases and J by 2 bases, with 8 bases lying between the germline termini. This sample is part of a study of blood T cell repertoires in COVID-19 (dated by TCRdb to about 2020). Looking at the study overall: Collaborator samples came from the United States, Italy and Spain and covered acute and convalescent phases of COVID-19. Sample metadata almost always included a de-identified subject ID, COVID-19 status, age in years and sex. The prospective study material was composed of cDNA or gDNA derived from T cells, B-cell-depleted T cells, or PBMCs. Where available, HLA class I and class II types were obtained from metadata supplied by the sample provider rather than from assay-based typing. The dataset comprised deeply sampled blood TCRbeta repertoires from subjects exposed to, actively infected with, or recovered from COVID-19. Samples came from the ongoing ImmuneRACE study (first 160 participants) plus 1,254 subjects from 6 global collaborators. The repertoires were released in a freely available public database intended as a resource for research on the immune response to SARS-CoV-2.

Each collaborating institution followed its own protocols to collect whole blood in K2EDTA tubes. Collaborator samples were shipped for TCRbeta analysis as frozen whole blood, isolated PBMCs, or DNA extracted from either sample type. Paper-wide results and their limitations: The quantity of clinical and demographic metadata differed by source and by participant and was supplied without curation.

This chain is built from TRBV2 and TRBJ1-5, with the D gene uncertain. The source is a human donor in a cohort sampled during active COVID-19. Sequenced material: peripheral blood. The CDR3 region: CASRPGGNQPQHF. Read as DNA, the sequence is TGTGCCAGCAGGCCCGGGGGCAATCAGCCCCAGCATTTT.